This T cell receptor (beta chain) was observed in a study of blood T cell repertoires in COVID-19. Looked up from germline, CDR1 is MDHEN and CDR2 is SYDVKM. The junction had 8 bases not matched to a gene; V was cut back by 2 bases and J by 6 bases. The CDR3 sequence is 15 residues long. This clone occurred once. Within the sample, other DNA sequences also encode this same CDR3. TCRdb keeps only in-frame clones here, not all; method: immunoSEQ multiplex PCR. The table records 80,000 to 130,000 clones, 80% to 90% of them present only once. The participants were between about 18 and 95 years old and came from 24 US areas.

Sequenced sample: PBMCs or T cells enriched from blood (not recorded which). This receptor was identified in a woman aged 45-65 years who had recovered from COVID-19. The genes are TRBV28 and TRBJ2-7, with 9 bases that match TRBD2. CDR3 sequence (DNA): TGTGCCAGCAGTTTACGGGGCGGGGGGGCCACCGAGCAGTACTTC. Translating gives CASSLRGGGATEQYF.